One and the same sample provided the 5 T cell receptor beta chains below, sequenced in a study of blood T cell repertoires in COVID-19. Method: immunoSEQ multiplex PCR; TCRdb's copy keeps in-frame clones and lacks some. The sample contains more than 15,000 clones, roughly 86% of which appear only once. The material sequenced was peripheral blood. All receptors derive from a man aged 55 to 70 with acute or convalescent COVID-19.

The CDR3: CASRLTGTYNSPLHF. The CDR3 DNA reads TGTGCCAGCAGGCTGACAGGGACCTATAATTCACCCCTCCACTTT. V and J are TRBV6-5 and TRBJ1-6; 7 bases line up with TRBD1. This CDR3 is 15 amino acids long. Germline-derived CDR1 and CDR2 are MNHEY and SVGAGI. V shed 6 bases and J 2 bases; nucleotides not matched to a gene: 4.

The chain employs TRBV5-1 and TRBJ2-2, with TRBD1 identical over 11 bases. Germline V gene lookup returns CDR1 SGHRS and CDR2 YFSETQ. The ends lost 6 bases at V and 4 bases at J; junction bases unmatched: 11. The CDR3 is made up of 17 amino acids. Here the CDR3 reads CASTQFPGTGGTGELFF. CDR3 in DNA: TGCGCCAGCACCCAATTCCCCGGGACAGGGGGCACCGGGGAGCTGTTTTTT. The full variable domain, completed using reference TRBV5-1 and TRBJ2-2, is KAGVTQTPRYLIKTRGQQVTLSCSPISGHRSVSWYQQTPGQGLQFLFEYFSETQRNKGNFPGRFSGRQFSNSRSEMNVSTLELGDSALYLCASTQFPGTGGTGELFFGEGSRLTVL.

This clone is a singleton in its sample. CDR3 sequence: CASSVAGGDTQYF. The CDR3 region has the DNA TGTGCCAGCAGCGTAGCGGGGGGAGATACGCAGTATTTT. The rearrangement uses TRBV9 and TRBJ2-3; TRBD2 matches at 7 bases. CDR1 and CDR2 (germline): SGDLS, YYNGEE. Trimming removed 0 bases from V and 5 bases from J; junction bases left unmatched: 0. The CDR3 has 13 amino acids.

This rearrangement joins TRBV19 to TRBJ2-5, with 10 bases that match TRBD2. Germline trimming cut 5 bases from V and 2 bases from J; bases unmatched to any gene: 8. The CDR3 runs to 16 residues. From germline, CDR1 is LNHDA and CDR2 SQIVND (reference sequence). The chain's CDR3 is CASSSPALAGQETQYF. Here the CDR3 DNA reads TGTGCCAGTAGTTCACCGGCACTAGCGGGGCAAGAGACCCAGTACTTC.

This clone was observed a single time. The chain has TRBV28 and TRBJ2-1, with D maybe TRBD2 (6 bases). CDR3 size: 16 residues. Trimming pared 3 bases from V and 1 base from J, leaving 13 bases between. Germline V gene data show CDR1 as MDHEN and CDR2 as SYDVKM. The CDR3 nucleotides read TGTGCCAGCAGTTTCTGGGCTAGCGCTTCCTACAATGAGCAGTTCTTC. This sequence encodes CASSFWASASYNEQFF.